The rows below give T cell receptor beta chains drawn from one sample of a study of T-cell reconstitution after alpha-beta-depleted transplantation in children. A single record per CDR3 protein comes from TCRdb applying MiXCR to the PCR reads. In the table there are fewer than 150,000 distinct CDR3 sequences, around 9.8% of which are singletons. The sample here was PBMCs, mostly from graft donor cells, taken 180 days after TCRalphabeta/CD19-depleted stem cell transplant. All receptors derive from a girl under three years old who had a stem cell transplant for combined immunodeficiency, so the T cells may come from the graft donor. Both conserved end residues are part of each CDR3. The D gene is left open where the match is weak. Clone size is shown for a subset of rows, as once, few, many or a class of expanded clone.

>TRBV28|TRBD1|TRBJ2-1|few
TGTGCCAGCAGCGAAACGGAGGGGGACAGGGGAAATGAGCAGTTCTTC
CASSETEGDRGNEQFF
>TRBV3-1|NA|TRBJ2-5|few
TGTGCCAGCAGCCTTCAGGAATGGACCCAGTACTTC
CASSLQEWTQYF
>TRBV12-3/TRBV12-4|NA|TRBJ2-7|few
TGTGCCAGCAGCCGACTTGGGGGACGTTTCCACGAGCAGTACTTC
CASSRLGGRFHEQYF
>TRBV4-3|TRBD2|TRBJ2-5|few
TGCGCCAGCAGCCAAGATCTGGGGCTAGCGGGAGGGCCTGATCAAGAGACCCAGTACTTC
CASSQDLGLAGGPDQETQYF
>TRBV2|NA|TRBJ2-3|NA
TGTGCCAGCAGTGAACGGGTTACTAGCACAGATACGCAGTATTTT
CASSERVTSTDTQYF
>TRBV7-2|NA|TRBJ1-5|NA
TGTGCCAGCAGCTTAGCTTCGGGCGCTTGGAATCAGCCCCAGCATTTT
CASSLASGAWNQPQHF
>TRBV20-1|NA|TRBJ2-7|NA
TGCAGTGCTACTAGCGACTCCTACGAGCAGTACTTC
CSATSDSYEQYF
>TRBV18|TRBD2|TRBJ2-4|few
TGTGCCAGCTCACCTACCGGGACTAGCAAGGTCAAAAACATTCAGTACTTC
CASSPTGTSKVKNIQYF
>TRBV5-1|NA|TRBJ2-5|few
TGCGCCAGCGGTATCGTATCAGGAACCCAAGAGACCCAGTACTTC
CASGIVSGTQETQYF
>TRBV6-2/TRBV6-3|NA|TRBJ2-7|NA
TGTGCCAGCAGTTACGTCTCCTACGAGCAGTACTTC
CASSYVSYEQYF
>TRBV20-1|TRBD2|TRBJ2-7|few
TGCAGTGCTGGGACTAGCACCTCCTACGAGCAGTACTTC
CSAGTSTSYEQYF
>TRBV20-1|NA|TRBJ2-7|few
TGCAGTGCTAGAAGGGACGGGTCCTACGAGCAGTACTTC
CSARRDGSYEQYF
>TRBV7-2|NA|TRBJ1-2|NA
TGTGCCAGCAGCTTCCCGGGGCTCAACTATGGCTACACCTTC
CASSFPGLNYGYTF
>TRBV29-1|NA|TRBJ2-2|NA
TGCAGCGTTGGGCAGATGAACACCGGGGAGCTGTTTTTT
CSVGQMNTGELFF
>TRBV20-1|NA|TRBJ2-1|NA
TGCAGTACCCGACCGGGCAGGAATTACAATGAGCAGTTCTTC
CSTRPGRNYNEQFF
>TRBV12-3/TRBV12-4|TRBD1|TRBJ2-3|NA
TGTGCCAGCAGTCCGCACGGGACAGCCACAGATACGCAGTATTTT
CASSPHGTATDTQYF
>TRBV7-9|NA|TRBJ1-6|once
TGTGCCACCAGCTTAGGGGGGCTTGGGTCACCCCTCCACTTT
CATSLGGLGSPLHF
>TRBV10-3|TRBD1|TRBJ2-5|few
TGTGCCATCAGGACGGGACAGGGGGCGTTGGAGACCCAGTACTTC
CAIRTGQGALETQYF